Each of the 6 T cell receptor beta chains below was sequenced from the same sample in a study of identical twins' blood T cells. TCRdb independently ran MiXCR on the 5' RACE reads; one entry per CDR3 protein. Of hundreds of thousands of distinct CDR3 sequences listed, about 28% are singletons. The sample consisted of PBMCs. Receptors were obtained from a woman aged 18-50 years in good health.

This clonotype was picked up many times. The V gene is TRBV7-9, the J gene TRBJ2-4, with D tentatively TRBD2 (5 bases). CDR1 is SEHNR and CDR2 is FQNEAQ in the germline V gene (reference sequence). The CDR3 is made up of 14 amino acids. V was cut by 3 bases and J by 5 bases, with 11 bases left in between. The CDR3 sequence: CASSLFGKENIQYF. The CDR3 DNA follows: TGTGCCAGCAGCTTGTTCGGGAAGGAAAACATTCAGTACTTC.

V is TRBV10-3 and J is TRBJ2-1; TRBD2 matches 8 bases. Trimming took 4 bases from V and 4 from J; bases not matched to a gene: 6. The CDR3 consists of 15 residues. Germline CDR1 reads ENHRY; CDR2 reads SYGVKD. The CDR3 coding sequence is TGTGCCATCAGTGGGTTAGCGGGGCAATACAATGAGCAGTTCTTC. Protein product: CAISGLAGQYNEQFF.

This clonotype was seen a handful of times. The rearrangement uses TRBV19 and TRBJ1-1, with D possibly matching TRBD1 (5 bases). V shed 3 bases and J shed 4 bases, with 12 bases lying between them. The CDR3 has 14 residues. Germline assignment: CDR1 LNHDA and CDR2 SQIVND (reference sequence). The CDR3 protein is CASSIARVGTEAFF. CDR3 nucleotide sequence: TGTGCCAGTAGTATTGCCAGGGTTGGCACTGAAGCTTTCTTT.

As DNA, the CDR3 is TGCAGCGTTCTACAGGGGAATGGCTACACCTTC. Translation gives CSVLQGNGYTF. This chain connects TRBV29-1 to TRBJ1-2; TRBD1 agrees at 7 bases. The CDR3 is made up of 11 amino acids. In germline, CDR1 is SQVTM, CDR2 ANQGSEA. J lost 6 bases, V lost 5 bases, and 3 bases had no gene match.

This clonotype was observed at least ten times. Mismatch with germline at one junction end may stem from a read error. V gene TRBV5-1 combines with J gene TRBJ1-1; the D is unclear. CDR3 length: 11 amino acids. Germline values: CDR1 SGHRS, CDR2 YFSETQ. CDR3 sequence (DNA): TGTGCCAGCTCCTCCACCACTGAAGCTTTCTTT. As protein: CASSSTTEAFF.

This chain connects TRBV18 to TRBJ1-4; no clear D. The V end was cut by 2 bases, the J end by 6 bases, with 7 bases between. The length of the CDR3 is 13 residues. Germline-derived CDR1 and CDR2 are KGHSH and LQKENI. The CDR3 DNA reads TGTGCCAGCTCACCAAACCTAGATGAAAAACTGTTTTTT. Its translation: CASSPNLDEKLFF.